This T cell receptor (beta chain) was profiled in a study of response to subunit inactivated influenza vaccine. TCRdb re-analysed the RT-PCR reads in MiXCR, keeping a single row per CDR3 protein. The repertoire holds about 530,000 distinct CDR3 sequences, with 12% as singletons. The germline V and J ends were trimmed by 10 bases and 3 bases, with 10 bases remaining between them. This CDR3 has 11 residues. The germline V gene encodes CDR1 MNHEY and CDR2 SVGAGI. This TCR was sampled from a man between 50 and 59 years old who received an inactivated influenza vaccine. Sequences were derived from PBMCs from blood, sampled on the day of vaccination. The chain carries TRBV6-5 and TRBJ2-7, with D unclear. The CDR3 reads CATNTVYEQYF. CDR3 DNA: TGTGCCACGAACACGGTCTACGAGCAGTACTTC.